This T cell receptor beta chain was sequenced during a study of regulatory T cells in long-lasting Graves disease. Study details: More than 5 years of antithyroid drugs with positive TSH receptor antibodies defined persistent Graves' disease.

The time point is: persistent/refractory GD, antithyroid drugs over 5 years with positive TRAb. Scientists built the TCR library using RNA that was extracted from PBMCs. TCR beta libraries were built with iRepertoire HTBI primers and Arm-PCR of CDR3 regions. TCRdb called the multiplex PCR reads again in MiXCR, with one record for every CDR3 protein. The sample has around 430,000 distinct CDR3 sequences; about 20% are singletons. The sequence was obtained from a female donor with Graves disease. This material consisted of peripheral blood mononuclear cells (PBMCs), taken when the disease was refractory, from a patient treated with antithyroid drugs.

The CDR3 coding sequence is TGCGCCAGCAGCTGGAGCCGTGGGGGGACAGGGACCTACGAGCAGTACTTC. It translates to CASSWSRGGTGTYEQYF. The V and J genes are TRBV5-1 and TRBJ2-7; 9 nucleotides agree with TRBD1. Trimming cost V 3 bases and J 2 bases; bases outside gene matches: 12. Germline V lookup: CDR1 SGHRS, CDR2 YFSETQ. The CDR3 is 17 amino acids.